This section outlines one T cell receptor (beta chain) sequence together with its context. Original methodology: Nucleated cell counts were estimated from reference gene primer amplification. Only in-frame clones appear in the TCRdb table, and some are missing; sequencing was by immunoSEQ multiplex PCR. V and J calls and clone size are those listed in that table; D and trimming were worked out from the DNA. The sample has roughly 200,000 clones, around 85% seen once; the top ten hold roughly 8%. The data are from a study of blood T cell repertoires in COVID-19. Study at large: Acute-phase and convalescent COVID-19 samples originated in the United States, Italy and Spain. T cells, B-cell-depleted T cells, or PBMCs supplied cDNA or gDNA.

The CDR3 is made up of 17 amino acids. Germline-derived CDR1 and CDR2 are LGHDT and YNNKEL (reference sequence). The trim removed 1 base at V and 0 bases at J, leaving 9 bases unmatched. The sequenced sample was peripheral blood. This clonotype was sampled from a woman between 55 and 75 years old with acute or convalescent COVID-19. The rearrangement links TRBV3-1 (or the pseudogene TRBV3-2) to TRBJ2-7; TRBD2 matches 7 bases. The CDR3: CASSQGDYLQSSYEQYF. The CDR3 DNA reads TGTGCCAGCAGCCAAGGGGACTACCTTCAGAGCTCCTACGAGCAGTACTTC.